Below, 28 T cell receptor beta chains from the same sample are listed, as sequenced in a study of vaccination and CD4 T cells after COVID-19. Treatment given: approximately nine-day PBMC culture with coronavirus spike peptide pools or control peptides (ViraFEST assay). One should note that the unexposed donor's CD4+ T cells were collected before the COVID-19 pandemic (2011-2018). Cultured CD4+ T cells had their DNA profiled by the Oncomine TCR Beta short-read assay. TCRdb re-analysed the PCR reads in MiXCR, keeping a single row per CDR3 protein. Found here are roughly 7,700 distinct CDR3 sequences, approximately 60% of them singletons; the top ten hold approximately 13%. The antigens for these receptors are not known. Material: CD4+ T cells from blood, cultured in vitro. All receptors come from a human donor in good health.

V and J are TRBV27 and TRBJ1-4; perhaps TRBD1 as D (6 bases). Germline CDR1 and CDR2: MNHEY and SMNVEV (reference sequence). This CDR3 is 17 amino acids long. V was pared by 6 bases and J by 0 bases, with 17 bases between. CDR3 amino acids: CASSSRGRGSTNEKLFF. The CDR3 bases are TGTGCCAGCAGCAGTAGGGGCAGGGGTTCAACTAATGAAAAACTGTTTTTT.

This chain connects TRBV6-4 to TRBJ2-5; a possible D gene is TRBD2 (6 bases). Trimming stripped 5 bases from V and 4 bases from J, with 14 bases between. The V gene's germline CDR1 is MRHNA and CDR2 SNTAGT. The length of the CDR3 is 14 residues. The CDR3 nucleotides read TGTGCCAGCAGTCATCGTAATAGCGGAGAGACCCAGTACTTC. Protein: CASSHRNSGETQYF.

The chain recombines TRBV24-1 with TRBJ1-3; 9 nucleotides line up with TRBD1. In germline, CDR1 is KGHDR, CDR2 SFDVKD. The CDR3 runs to 17 residues. The CDR3 coding sequence is TGTGCTACCTTACTCCGGGACAGGGTCAACTCTGGAAACACCATATATTTT. This codes for CATLLRDRVNSGNTIYF.

The V and J genes are TRBV6-1 and TRBJ1-1; a possible D gene is TRBD1 (6 bases). The CDR3 runs to 14 residues. V shed 6 bases and J shed 0 bases, with 11 bases lying between them. Germline V gene sequence: CDR1 MNHNS, CDR2 SASEGT. CDR3 loop: CASRRTGMNTEAFF. CDR3 nucleotides: TGTGCCAGCAGAAGAACAGGGATGAACACTGAAGCTTTCTTT.

This clonotype was seen a few times. The genes are TRBV7-9 and TRBJ1-1; 7 nucleotides match TRBD1. CDR1 and CDR2 (germline): SEHNR, FQNEAQ (reference sequence). With V trimmed by 6 bases and J by 4 bases, 11 bases remained unmatched. This CDR3 spans 15 amino acids. CDR3: CASRAKDRLGTEAFF. The CDR3 DNA is TGTGCCAGCAGGGCCAAGGACAGGCTAGGCACTGAAGCTTTCTTT.

V usage is TRBV11-2 and J usage is TRBJ2-5; D might be TRBD1 (6 bases). Germline V CDR1 and CDR2: SGHAT, FQNNGV. The CDR3 is 13 residues long. Between the trimmed V and J ends, which lost 5 bases and 4 bases, there was a span of 11 bases. For the CDR3, the DNA is TGTGCCAGCAGCCGCACAGGGTTAGAGACCCAGTACTTC. Protein: CASSRTGLETQYF.

The V call is TRBV5-4, the J call TRBJ2-7; TRBD2 matches at 12 bases. There are 16 residues in the CDR3. Germline V lookup: CDR1 SGHNT, CDR2 YYREEE (reference sequence). The trim removed 3 bases at V and 6 bases at J, leaving 10 bases unmatched. CDR3: CASSSRLAGGLGEQYF. CDR3 DNA sequence: TGTGCCAGCAGCTCTCGGCTAGCGGGGGGGCTCGGCGAGCAGTACTTC.

This clonotype was recorded only once. This chain joins TRBV2 and TRBJ1-5; D is uncertain. This CDR3 comprises 15 residues. Trimming left V 6 bases short and J 4 bases short, with 16 bases between. Germline CDR1 and CDR2: SNHLY and FYNNEI. CDR3 protein: CASRRQNSRNQPQHF. For the CDR3, the DNA is TGTGCCAGCAGGAGGCAGAATTCAAGAAATCAGCCCCAGCATTTT.

The chain joins TRBV15 to TRBJ1-3; no clear D gene. CDR1 LNHNV and CDR2 YYDKDF come from the germline V gene (reference sequence). This CDR3 has 17 residues. Trimming took 0 bases from V and 4 from J, leaving 16 bases between them. The CDR3 spells CATSRDEAGILGNTIYF. The CDR3 DNA reads as TGTGCCACCAGCAGAGATGAGGCAGGAATCCTAGGAAACACCATATATTTT. Full variable domain (remainder filled in from reference TRBV15 and TRBJ1-3): DAMVIQNPRYQVTQFGKPVTLSCSQTLNHNVMYWYQQKSSQAPKLLFHYYDKDFNNEADTPDNFQSRRPNTSFCFLDIRSPGLGDTAMYLCATSRDEAGILGNTIYFGEGSWLTVV.

The sample holds a few counts of this clonotype. The rearrangement joins TRBV11-2 to TRBJ1-2; D perhaps matches TRBD1 (5 bases). Trimming removed 4 bases from V and 2 bases from J, with 14 bases in between. Germline CDR1 and CDR2: SGHAT and FQNNGV. The CDR3 consists of 15 residues. The CDR3 nucleotides read TGTGCCAGCAGCTCCCTTCTGGGACGGAACTATGGCTACACCTTC. Protein product: CASSSLLGRNYGYTF. The full variable domain, in which reference TRBV11-2 and TRBJ1-2 provide the parts outside the CDR3, is EAGVAQSPRYKIIEKRQSVAFWCNPISGHATLYWYQQILGQGPKLLIQFQNNGVVDDSQLPKDRFSAERLKGVDSTLKIQPAKLEDSAVYLCASSSLLGRNYGYTFGSGTRLTVV.

This clonotype was recorded a few times. The chain employs TRBV19 and TRBJ1-6; 8 bases are shared with TRBD1. Unmatched junction bases numbered 14, after V lost 9 bases and J lost 10 bases. The CDR3 covers 15 residues. Germline V gene sequence: CDR1 LNHDA, CDR2 SQIVND (reference sequence). CDR3 DNA: TGTGCCAGCGAGGCAGGGGGCGCTGGACGGTCACCCCTCCACTTT. Protein sequence: CASEAGGAGRSPLHF.

This clonotype was counted between two and nine times. The rearrangement links TRBV19 to TRBJ2-5, with D perhaps matching TRBD1 or TRBD2 (7 bases each). V lost 10 bases, J lost 5 bases, and 14 bases lay in between. The CDR3 loop spans 12 amino acids. Germline lookup yields CDR1 LNHDA and CDR2 SQIVND (reference sequence). CDR3 nucleotides: TGTGCCACCAGACAGGGAGGGGAGACCCAGTACTTC. It codes for CATRQGGETQYF.

V usage is TRBV6-4 and J usage is TRBJ2-3; 9 bases align to TRBD1. Trimming removed 0 bases from V and 0 bases from J; junction bases left unmatched: 1. This CDR3 region has 16 residues. Germline values: CDR1 MRHNA, CDR2 SNTAGT. The DNA for the CDR3 is TGTGCCAGCAGTGACTCGGGGACAGGGAGCACAGATACGCAGTATTTT. The encoded protein is CASSDSGTGSTDTQYF.

The V and J genes are TRBV2 and TRBJ2-7; D might be TRBD1 or TRBD2, each matching 6 bases. From germline, CDR1 is SNHLY and CDR2 FYNNEI. Deletions cut 3 bases from V and 4 bases from J, with 13 bases between. This CDR3 is built from 14 residues. For the CDR3, the DNA is TGTGCCAGCAGTGATGGGGGGCTAGCTTACGAGCAGTACTTC. It yields the protein CASSDGGLAYEQYF.

There are a few counts of this clonotype. This chain uses TRBV12-3 or TRBV12-4 with TRBJ1-6; 11 bases are a match to TRBD1. The CDR3 consists of 15 residues. Trimming at V came to 4 bases and at J to 10 bases, leaving 6 bases not matched to a gene. The DNA for the CDR3 is TGTGCCAGCAGTTCGGGACAGGGGGTATACTCACCCCTCCACTTT. This encodes CASSSGQGVYSPLHF.

The table lists this clonotype with a few counts. The chain couples TRBV6-1 to TRBJ1-1, with D tentatively TRBD1 (5 bases). In germline, CDR1 is MNHNS, CDR2 SASEGT. Trimming removed 5 bases at V and 4 bases at J, with 20 bases between. This CDR3 has 16 amino acids. The CDR3 DNA sequence: TGTGCCAGCAGTAAGCAGACCCACCCGGGGGGCACTGAAGCTTTCTTT. Amino acids: CASSKQTHPGGTEAFF.

The V and J genes are TRBV6-1 and TRBJ1-2, with D tentatively TRBD1 (6 bases). Germline V lookup: CDR1 MNHNS, CDR2 SASEGT. The CDR3 extends over 13 amino acids. Trimming shortened V by 6 bases and J by 4 bases, and 12 bases separated the two germline ends. CDR3 loop: CASSQGQIYGYTF. In DNA form, the CDR3 reads TGTGCCAGCAGCCAAGGACAGATCTATGGCTACACCTTC.

Concerning this clonotype: A far larger clone differs by one base, so this is likely a read error. This sequence joins TRBV5-1 and TRBJ2-7; D is undetermined. Judging by the DNA end, TRBJ2-5 fits better; the J call may be wrong. The CDR3 runs to 12 residues. The germline CDR1 and CDR2 sequences are SGHRS and YFSETQ. The CDR3 DNA is TGCGCCAGCAGCTTGCAGCTGGGGACCCAGTACTTC. This codes for CASSLQLGTQYF.

The V call is TRBV6-2 or TRBV6-3, the J call TRBJ1-2; D may be TRBD1 (5 bases). The V gene's germline CDR1 is MNHEY and CDR2 SVGEGT. Trimming cost V 3 bases and J 2 bases, with 7 bases left between them. The CDR3 has 13 amino acids. The CDR3 bases are TGTGCCAGCAGTTATGGGGGGAACTATGGCTACACCTTC. As protein: CASSYGGNYGYTF.

This clonotype has only one observation. This rearrangement joins TRBV19 to TRBJ2-7; D assignment may be TRBD1 or TRBD2 (6 bases each). TRBJ2-5 explains the end of the DNA better; the J call may be wrong. The CDR3 covers 15 residues. Germline assignment: CDR1 LNHDA and CDR2 SQIVND (reference sequence). The CDR3 bases are TGTGCCAGTAGTAAAGGGGGGAATTGGCAAGAGACCCAGTACTTC. Translation gives CASSKGGNWQETQYF.

V and J are TRBV5-8 and TRBJ2-5, with 7 bases aligning to TRBD2. Germline assignment: CDR1 SGHTS and CDR2 YDEGEE. Losses at the gene ends were 0 bases for V and 7 bases for J; bases not matched to a gene: 15. This CDR3 is built from 17 residues. The DNA of the CDR3 is TGTGCCAGCAGCTTGGGGGGGGGGTTCGCTATCTTCGGGACCCAGTACTTC. Its protein is CASSLGGGFAIFGTQYF.

This clonotype was seen only a few times. V usage is TRBV20-1 and J usage is TRBJ2-5; 12 nucleotides align to TRBD2. Germline-derived CDR1 and CDR2 are DFQATT and SNEGSKA (reference sequence). CDR3 length: 14 amino acids. V lost 6 bases, J lost 5 bases, and 7 bases stayed unmatched. The CDR3 DNA is TGCAGTGCGAAGCTAGCGGGGGGGCTGGAGACCCAGTACTTC. Translated, it gives CSAKLAGGLETQYF.

By sample share, this clonotype is medium-sized. V gene TRBV10-2 combines with J gene TRBJ1-3; D not resolved. The CDR3 is 15 residues long. Germline assignment: CDR1 WSHSY and CDR2 SAAADI. Trimming shortened V by 2 bases and J by 0 bases, and 8 bases separated the two germline ends. CDR3 sequence: CASSEPRGSGNTIYF. The CDR3 nucleotides are TGCGCCAGCAGTGAGCCCCGGGGCTCTGGAAACACCATATATTTT.

This clonotype came up a few times. V usage is TRBV25-1 and J usage is TRBJ1-2; D is uncertain. The germline V gene encodes CDR1 MGHDK and CDR2 SYGVNS. The ends were cut back, 4 bases at V and 4 bases at J, with 10 bases in the middle. The CDR3 loop spans 13 amino acids. Here the CDR3 reads CASSVLVGYGYTF. For the CDR3, the DNA is TGTGCCAGCAGTGTACTGGTAGGCTATGGCTACACCTTC.

V usage is TRBV6-1 and J usage is TRBJ2-3; the D gene is possibly TRBD2 (5 bases). V was clipped by 4 bases and J by 2 bases, with 10 bases between them. Germline CDR1 and CDR2: MNHNS and SASEGT. This CDR3 has 14 amino acids. For the CDR3, the DNA is TGTGCCAGCAGTGGAGGGATGTACACAGATACGCAGTATTTT. It translates to CASSGGMYTDTQYF.

The CDR3 loop is CASRHIGLASSDTQYF. In nucleotides, the CDR3 is TGTGCCAGCAGACACATTGGACTAGCTTCCTCCGATACGCAGTATTTT. The chain couples TRBV21-1 to TRBJ2-3; TRBD2, the table's D call, was not compared with the DNA. TRBV21-1 is shown as a pseudogene. The CDR3 covers 16 residues.

This clonotype was counted only a few times. The gene calls are TRBV7-9 and TRBJ1-1, with D unresolved. CDR3 length: 11 amino acids. V was pared by 2 bases and J by 6 bases, with 4 bases between. Germline-derived CDR1 and CDR2 are SEHNR and FQNEAQ (reference sequence). CDR3 in DNA: TGTGCCAGCAGCTTAAAAGCTGAAGCTTTCTTT. Translating gives CASSLKAEAFF.

This clonotype was detected a few times. The chain uses TRBV7-2 and TRBJ2-2, with TRBD1 identical over 7 bases. This CDR3 contains 16 residues. Per germline, CDR1 SGHTA and CDR2 FQGNSA. Unmatched junction bases numbered 8, after V lost 5 bases and J lost 2 bases. Here the CDR3 reads CASSSRQGANTGELFF. The CDR3 DNA follows: TGTGCCAGCAGCAGTAGACAGGGAGCAAACACCGGGGAGCTGTTTTTT.